This T cell receptor beta chain is drawn from a study of T cell responses to AZD1222 COVID-19 vaccine. Study-wide results and limits: Donors were mostly white British, more females; clonal diversity possibly underestimated. Reports indicate that nearly half of spike-specific TCRs are directed at unmutated variant regions. Sampled repertoires all dated from after the peak T cell response. Mapped onto spike, vaccine-associated CD4 TCRs spanned it and were dominant at 160-218 and 743-854.

Assay used: immunoSEQ multiplex PCR; TCRdb lists only in-frame clones, some missing. The sample lists under 200,000 clones; just over 90% were seen once. Germline-derived CDR1 and CDR2 are KGHSH and LQKENI. Trimming removed 6 bases from V and 8 bases from J; junction bases left unmatched: 8. CDR3 size: 13 residues. A remark on this clone: Its antigen remains unidentified.

The V call is TRBV18, the J call TRBJ1-2, with 8 bases that match TRBD1. The sequencing used peripheral blood, collected on day 0 of AZD1222 vaccination. The receptor comes from an adult in good health. As DNA, the CDR3 is TGTGCCAGCTCGGCGGGACAGGAGGGCGGCTACACCTTC. Protein product: CASSAGQEGGYTF.